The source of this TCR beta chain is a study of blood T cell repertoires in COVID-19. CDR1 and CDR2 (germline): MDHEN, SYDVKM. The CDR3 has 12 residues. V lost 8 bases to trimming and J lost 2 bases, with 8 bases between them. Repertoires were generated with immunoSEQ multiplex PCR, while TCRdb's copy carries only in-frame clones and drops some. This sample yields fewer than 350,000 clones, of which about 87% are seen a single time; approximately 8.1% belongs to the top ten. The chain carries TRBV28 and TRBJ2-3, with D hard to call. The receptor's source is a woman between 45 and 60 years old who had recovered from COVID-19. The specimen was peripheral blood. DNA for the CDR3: TGTGCCAGCCGCCTACCCACAGATACGCAGTATTTT. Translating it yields CASRLPTDTQYF.